This T cell receptor (beta chain) was recovered during a study of post-analysis software for immune sequencing data. Whole-study context: Multiple sclerosis in the patients followed relapsing-remitting, secondary progressive and progressive-relapsing courses. General study findings and limits: There were four or five TRBV segments more frequent in patients than controls, and TRBV5-6, TRBV5-1 and TRBV20-1 were among them. Multiple sclerosis patients had significantly lower normalized Chao1 diversity than controls.

Germline lookup yields CDR1 DFQATT and CDR2 SNEGSKA (reference sequence). V lost 6 bases and J lost 8; bases outside the gene matches: 6. There are 11 residues in the CDR3. Unique molecular identifiers were present in the TCR beta cDNA libraries. TCRdb re-called the PCR reads through MiXCR, storing one row per CDR3 protein. The sample consists of 160,000 or so distinct CDR3 sequences, roughly 35% of them appearing once. This clonotype was detected a few times. Its antigen is not known. The sequence derives from a girl aged 10 to 17 with multiple sclerosis. V usage is TRBV20-1 and J usage is TRBJ1-2; TRBD1 matches at 7 bases. Sequencing used blood, obtained after autologous hematopoietic stem cell transplantation. The CDR3 bases are TGCAGTGCACAGGGGCCCTACGGCTACACCTTC. It encodes CSAQGPYGYTF.